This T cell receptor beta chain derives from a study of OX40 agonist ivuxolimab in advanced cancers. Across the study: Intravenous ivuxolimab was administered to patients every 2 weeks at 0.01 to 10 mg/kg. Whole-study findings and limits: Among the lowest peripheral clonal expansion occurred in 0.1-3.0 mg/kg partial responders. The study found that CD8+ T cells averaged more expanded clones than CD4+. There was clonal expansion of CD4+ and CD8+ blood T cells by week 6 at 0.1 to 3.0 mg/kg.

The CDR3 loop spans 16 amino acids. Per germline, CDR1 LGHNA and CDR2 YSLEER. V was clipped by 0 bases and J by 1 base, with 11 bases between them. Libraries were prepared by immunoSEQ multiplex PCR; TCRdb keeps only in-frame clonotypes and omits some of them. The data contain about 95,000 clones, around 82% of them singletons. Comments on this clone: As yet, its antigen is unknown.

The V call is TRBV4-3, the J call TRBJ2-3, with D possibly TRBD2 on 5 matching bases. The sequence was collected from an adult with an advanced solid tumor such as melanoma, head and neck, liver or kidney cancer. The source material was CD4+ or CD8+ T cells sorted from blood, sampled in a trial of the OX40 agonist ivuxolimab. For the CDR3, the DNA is TGCGCCAGCAGCCAAGAAACGGCAGCGGGCACAGATACGCAGTATTTT. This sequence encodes CASSQETAAGTDTQYF.